This T cell receptor beta chain was observed in a study of OX40 agonist ivuxolimab in advanced cancers. The table came from immunoSEQ multiplex PCR; TCRdb's copy has only in-frame clones and leaves some out. The sample records roughly 71,000 clones, around 90% being singletons. Germline trimming cut 4 bases from V and 5 bases from J; bases unmatched to any gene: 5. The germline CDR1 and CDR2 sequences are SEHNR and FQNEAQ (reference sequence). The CDR3 contains 14 residues. This clone was detected a few times. This TCR came from an adult with an advanced solid tumor such as melanoma, head and neck, liver or kidney cancer. The chain links TRBV7-9 to TRBJ1-5, with 7 bases that match TRBD1. The sample consisted of CD4+ or CD8+ T cells sorted from blood, taken in a trial of the OX40 agonist ivuxolimab. The CDR3 bases are TGTGCCAGCAGCTGCGACAGGGCTCATCAGCCCCAGCATTTT. Amino acids: CASSCDRAHQPQHF. Using reference TRBV7-9 and TRBJ1-5 for the parts outside the CDR3, the full variable domain is DTGVSQNPRHKITKRGQNVTFRCDPISEHNRLYWYRQTLGQGPEFLTYFQNEAQLEKSRLLSDRFSAERPKGSFSTLEIQRTEQGDSAMYLCASSCDRAHQPQHFGDGTRLSIL.